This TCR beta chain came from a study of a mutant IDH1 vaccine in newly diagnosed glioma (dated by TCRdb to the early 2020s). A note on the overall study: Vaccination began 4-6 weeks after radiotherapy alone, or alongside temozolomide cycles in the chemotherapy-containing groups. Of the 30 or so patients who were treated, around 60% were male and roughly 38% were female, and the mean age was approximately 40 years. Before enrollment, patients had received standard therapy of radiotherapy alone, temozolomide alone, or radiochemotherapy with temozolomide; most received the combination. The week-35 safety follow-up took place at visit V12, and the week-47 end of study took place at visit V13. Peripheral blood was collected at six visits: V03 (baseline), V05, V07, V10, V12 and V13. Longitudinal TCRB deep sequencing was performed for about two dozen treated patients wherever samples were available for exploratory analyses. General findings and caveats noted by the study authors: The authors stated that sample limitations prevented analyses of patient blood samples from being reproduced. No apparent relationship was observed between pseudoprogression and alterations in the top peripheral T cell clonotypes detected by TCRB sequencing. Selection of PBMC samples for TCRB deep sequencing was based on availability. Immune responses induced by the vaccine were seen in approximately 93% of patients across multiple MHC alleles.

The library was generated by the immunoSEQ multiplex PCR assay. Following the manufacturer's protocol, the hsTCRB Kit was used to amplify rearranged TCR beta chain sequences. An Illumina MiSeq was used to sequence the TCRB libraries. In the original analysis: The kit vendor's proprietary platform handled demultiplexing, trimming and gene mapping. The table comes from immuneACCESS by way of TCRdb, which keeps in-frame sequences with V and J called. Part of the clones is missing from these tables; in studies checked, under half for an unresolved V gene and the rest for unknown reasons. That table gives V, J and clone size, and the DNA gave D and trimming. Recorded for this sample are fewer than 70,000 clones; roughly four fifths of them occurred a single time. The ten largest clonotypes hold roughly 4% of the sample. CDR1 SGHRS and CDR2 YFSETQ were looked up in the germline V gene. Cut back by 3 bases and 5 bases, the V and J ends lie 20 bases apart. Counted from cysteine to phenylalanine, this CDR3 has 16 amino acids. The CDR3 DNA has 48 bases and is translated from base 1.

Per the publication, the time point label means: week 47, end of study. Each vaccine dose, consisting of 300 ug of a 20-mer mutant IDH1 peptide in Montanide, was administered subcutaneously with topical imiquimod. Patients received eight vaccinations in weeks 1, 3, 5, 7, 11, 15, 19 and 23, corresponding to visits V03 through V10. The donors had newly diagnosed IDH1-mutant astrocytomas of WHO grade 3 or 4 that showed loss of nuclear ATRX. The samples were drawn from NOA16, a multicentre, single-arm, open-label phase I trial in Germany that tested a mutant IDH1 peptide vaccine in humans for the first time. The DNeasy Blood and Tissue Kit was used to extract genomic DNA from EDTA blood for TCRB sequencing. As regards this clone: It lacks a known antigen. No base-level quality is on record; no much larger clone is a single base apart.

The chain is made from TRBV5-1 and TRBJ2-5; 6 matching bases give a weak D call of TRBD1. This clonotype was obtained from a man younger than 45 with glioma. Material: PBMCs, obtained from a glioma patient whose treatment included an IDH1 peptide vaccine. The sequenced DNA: TGCGCCAGCAGCTCCGGGGCGGCCAGGGGACGGGAGACCCAGTACTTC. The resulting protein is CASSSGAARGRETQYF.